This T cell receptor (beta chain) was recorded in a study of blood T cells in healthy people across ages (dated by TCRdb to between 2014 and 2016). In terms of the full investigation: In model experiments, roughly one uniquely barcoded TCR beta cDNA molecule per two T cells was captured by template switching. Using the same blood draw, the study looked at two additional independent replicas of 1 million unique cDNA reads for two donors, one aged 18 to 30 and the other aged 80 or older. To avoid experimental bias, donors of different ages were spread randomly across the sequencing lanes. Donors were grouped into four age groups: young (average 16 years), middle-aged (39), aged (around 60) and long-lived (just over 80). The study measured age-related changes in TCR beta repertoire diversity using deep sequencing normalized with unique cDNA molecular identifiers.

Overall study outcomes, separate from this receptor: Observed TCR beta diversity correlated strongly with the percentage of naive T cells measured by flow cytometry. Because profiling used bulk unsorted PBMCs, naive and antigen-experienced compartments could not be compared conclusively. Because donor CMV infection status was unknown, age-related changes in expanded clonotypes were potentially confounded. Total diversity estimates from one million sequenced T cells were considered lower bounds and underestimates. Compared with the aged group, the long-lived group had more naive CD4+ T cells, fewer expanded clones and increased TCR diversity, a pattern suggesting age selection. As age increased, observed TCR beta diversity per million T cells dropped in a roughly linear way, and a significant reduction was already evident by age 40.

This clonotype was seen many times. Its cognate antigen has yet to be identified. One base away there is no much larger clone; base qualities are not given. Systemically healthy Caucasian individuals from Russia, 35 to 40 in total and aged roughly 6 to 100 years, were included as donors. Each donor gave 9 to 10 milliliters of peripheral blood, collected into EDTA-treated Vacutainer tubes. Ficoll-Paque density-gradient centrifugation was used to isolate PBMCs, with at least 7 million obtained per sample. Trizol reagent was used to extract total RNA from the PBMCs, yielding at least 6 micrograms per sample. The percentages of naive CD45RAhigh/CD27high T cells were determined by flow cytometry on a PBMC aliquot from every donor. The protocol used for the library was 5' RACE. Sequencing instrument: Illumina HiSeq 2500. A second roughly 6 to 12 cycle PCR used a sample-barcoded 5' primer and a J-beta primer mix. A unique molecular identifier was introduced onto each TCR beta cDNA molecule by a template-switch 5' adaptor carrying 12 random nucleotides. At least 2.5 million CDR3-containing paired-end reads were obtained from each sample. First-strand cDNA synthesis was performed from all RNA using the Mint cDNA synthesis kit, with priming by a TRBC-specific oligonucleotide. Following uracil-DNA glycosylase treatment, a first 18-cycle PCR with universal primers M1SS and BC2_uni_R was performed on all cDNA. In the paper's pipeline: Normalization of each sample was performed by random selection of 1 million high-quality reads, each carrying a distinct molecular identifier. Instead of being binned into consensus sequences, reads with shared molecular identifiers were discarded. MiTCR, with a Q25 quality threshold and the strictest error-elimination algorithm, was used for CDR3 identification, clonotype clustering and error correction. Lower-bound total TCR beta diversity was estimated with a nonparametric unseen species model using Euler transformation. Clones were called with MiXCR by TCRdb after fastp trimmed the public reads at Q25, and only in-frame beta chains were retained. CDR3 protein sequences are deduplicated, and each keeps its most common genes and DNA. The V and J calls here are based on TCRdb, not the publication. This sample comprises around 900,000 distinct CDR3 sequences, roughly 26% of them detected only once. The ten largest clones take up approximately 15% of the sample.

From its cysteine to its phenylalanine, the CDR3 spans 14 amino acids. Here the CDR3 DNA is all that survives: 42 bases in frame from base 1. CDR1 and CDR2 (SQVTM, ANQGSEA) derive from the germline V gene. V and J lose 7 bases and 3 bases, and a span of 17 bases separates them. Sequencing was performed on blood. The sequence links TRBV29-1 to TRBJ2-3, with the D gene not clear enough to name. The receptor was isolated from a woman of 80 years or more in good health. The CDR3 loop reads CSDRYGTGTDTQYF. The DNA sequence is given as TGCAGCGACCGGTACGGAACCGGTACAGATACGCAGTATTTT.